The next 25 T cell receptor beta chains were all read from a single sample in a study of blood T cell repertoires in COVID-19. TCRdb's table, derived via immunoSEQ multiplex PCR, lists solely in-frame clones and lacks some. The sample shows roughly 100,000 clones, 84% of them seen only once. Sequencing input: peripheral blood. All receptors come from a human donor in a cohort sampled during active COVID-19.

V usage is TRBV9 and J usage is TRBJ2-7; D uncertain. Germline loops: CDR1 SGDLS, CDR2 YYNGEE. The CDR3 loop spans 12 amino acids. V lost 0 bases and J lost 4, with 5 bases in between. CDR3 loop: CASSVERYEQYF. CDR3 in DNA: TGTGCCAGCAGCGTAGAGAGGTACGAGCAGTACTTC. The full variable domain, its missing parts supplied by reference TRBV9 and TRBJ2-7, is DSGVTQTPKHLITATGQRVTLRCSPRSGDLSVYWYQQSLDQGLQFLIQYYNGEERAKGNILERFSAQQFPDLHSELNLSSLELGDSALYFCASSVERYEQYFGPGTRLTVT.

The chain is built from TRBV6-1 and TRBJ1-2; D is ambiguous. Germline V CDR1 and CDR2: MNHNS, SASEGT. The germline V and J ends were trimmed by 2 bases and 4 bases, with 14 bases remaining between them. The CDR3 length is 15 residues. The CDR3 spells CASSELGILGYGYTF. CDR3 sequence (DNA): TGTGCCAGCAGTGAATTGGGCATCCTCGGCTATGGCTACACCTTC.

The chain is built from TRBV7-9 and TRBJ1-1, with D possibly being TRBD1 (5 bases). The CDR3 spans 16 residues. Per germline, CDR1 SEHNR and CDR2 FQNEAQ (reference sequence). V gave up 5 bases and J gave up 3 bases, with 19 bases separating them. Here the CDR3 reads CASSLSKWGVHTEAFF. As DNA, the CDR3 is TGTGCCAGCAGCCTGTCAAAGTGGGGGGTCCACACTGAAGCTTTCTTT.

The table lists this clone with a count of one. This chain joins TRBV27 and TRBJ2-3; 9 nucleotides match TRBD2. Trimming removed 4 bases from V and 0 bases from J; junction bases left unmatched: 8. From germline, CDR1 is MNHEY and CDR2 SMNVEV (reference sequence). The CDR3 is 17 residues long. The chain's CDR3 is CASSWSSGGASTDTQYF. CDR3 DNA: TGTGCCAGCAGTTGGAGTAGCGGGGGTGCTAGCACAGATACGCAGTATTTT.

The chain employs TRBV7-2 and TRBJ1-1; TRBD1 matches at 7 bases. Germline assignment: CDR1 SGHTA and CDR2 FQGNSA. The CDR3 loop spans 14 amino acids. The J segment lost 5 bases and the V segment lost 5 bases, leaving 8 bases of the junction unmatched. The CDR3 DNA reads TGTGCCAGCAGCCCGGGACAGCTCTTGACTGAAGCTTTCTTT. This gives the protein CASSPGQLLTEAFF.

The rearrangement links TRBV21-1 to TRBJ1-1; the table's D call TRBD1 went unverified against the DNA. TRBV21-1 is shown as a pseudogene. The CDR3 is 14 residues long. CDR3 sequence: CADVEDRVNPEAFF. CDR3 nucleotides: TGTGCCGACGTCGAGGACAGGGTTAACCCTGAAGCTTTCTTT.

This clone appeared once. CDR3 region: CASSTRDTSYNEQFF. The CDR3 DNA reads TGCGCCAGCAGCACGAGGGACACTTCCTACAATGAGCAGTTCTTC. The chain is built from TRBV4-3 and TRBJ2-1, with a possible D match to TRBD1 (6 bases). Trimming cost V 5 bases and J 1 base, with 12 bases left between them. Looked up from germline, CDR1 is LGHNA and CDR2 is YSLEER. The CDR3 is 15 amino acids.

The J gene is TRBJ2-3, the V gene TRBV20-1; 9 nucleotides agree with TRBD2. Germline V gene sequence: CDR1 DFQATT, CDR2 SNEGSKA (reference sequence). This CDR3 is 12 amino acids long. V was pared by 3 bases and J by 14 bases, with 9 bases of the junction left unmatched. Here the CDR3 DNA reads TGCAGTGCTAGTAAGCTAGCGGGGAGGGGGTATTTT. Translating gives CSASKLAGRGYF.

This chain uses TRBV6-5 with TRBJ1-3, with D perhaps TRBD1 (5 bases). Germline CDR1 is MNHEY and CDR2 is SVGAGI. This CDR3 spans 14 amino acids. V lost 6 bases, J lost 4 bases, and 13 bases lay in between. CDR3 in DNA: TGTGCCAGCAGGGCAGGGAGGGAGGGAAACACCATATATTTT. Protein sequence: CASRAGREGNTIYF.

The rearrangement links TRBV12-3 or TRBV12-4 to TRBJ1-1; D might be TRBD1 (6 bases). The CDR3 extends over 13 amino acids. The V end lost 5 bases, the J end lost 2 bases, and 9 bases lay between the germline ends. The CDR3 loop reads CASSNRVNTEAFF. The DNA for the CDR3 is TGTGCCAGCAGTAACAGGGTCAACACTGAAGCTTTCTTT.

The chain joins TRBV3-1 (or the pseudogene TRBV3-2) to TRBJ2-3, with 7 positions matching TRBD2. J gave up 0 bases and V 4 bases, and 4 bases lay outside the gene matches. This CDR3 spans 15 amino acids. In germline, CDR1 is LGHDT, CDR2 YNNKEL (reference sequence). The CDR3, as DNA: TGTGCCAGCAGCCTGGGACTAACTAGCACAGATACGCAGTATTTT. It is translated as CASSLGLTSTDTQYF.

This chain connects TRBV3-1 (or the pseudogene TRBV3-2) to TRBJ1-6, with TRBD1 matching over 9 bases. Per germline, CDR1 LGHDT and CDR2 YNNKEL (reference sequence). After removal of 4 bases from V and 7 bases from J, the junction contained 2 bases not matched to a gene. The CDR3 runs to 14 residues. The CDR3 sequence: CASSRDRGNSPLHF. Here the CDR3 DNA reads TGTGCCAGCAGCCGCGACAGGGGGAATTCACCCCTCCACTTT.

This chain connects TRBV6-2 or TRBV6-3 to TRBJ1-5, with TRBD1 as a possible D gene (5 bases). This CDR3 has 14 residues. Trimming cost V 6 bases and J 0 bases, with 9 bases left between them. From germline, CDR1 is MNHEY and CDR2 SVGEGT. The CDR3 DNA reads TGTGCCAGCAGCGGACATATTAGCAATCAGCCCCAGCATTTT. Translated: CASSGHISNQPQHF.

V and J are TRBV6-4 and TRBJ2-1, with D possibly TRBD1 on 6 matching bases. V was shortened by 5 bases and J by 3 bases, with 11 bases between the two germline ends. This CDR3 comprises 14 residues. Germline lookup yields CDR1 MRHNA and CDR2 SNTAGT. The CDR3 loop reads CASSSGVSYNEQFF. In DNA, the CDR3 is TGTGCCAGCAGTTCAGGGGTGAGCTACAATGAGCAGTTCTTC.

This clone showed up just a few times. The gene calls are TRBV30 and TRBJ2-2; 7 nucleotides match TRBD2. CDR1 is GTSNPN, CDR2 SVGIG, per germline (reference sequence). The V segment lost 0 bases and the J segment 4 bases; nucleotides outside the gene matches: 2. The CDR3 runs 14 residues. The CDR3 DNA sequence: TGTGCCTGGAGTGTTTGGGGGGGCACCGGGGAGCTGTTTTTT. This translates into CAWSVWGGTGELFF.

The chain is built from TRBV5-8 and TRBJ1-3; possible D gene TRBD1, 6 bases. This CDR3 spans 14 amino acids. The V gene's germline CDR1 is SGHTS and CDR2 YDEGEE. With 1 base removed from V and 4 bases from J, the gap between germline ends came to 9 bases. In nucleotides, the CDR3 is TGTGCCAGCAGCTTGACAGGGCAAGGAAACACCATATATTTT. Its translation is CASSLTGQGNTIYF.

The V gene is TRBV5-1, the J gene TRBJ2-7; perhaps TRBD1 as D (7 bases). Germline V gene data show CDR1 as SGHRS and CDR2 as YFSETQ. The CDR3 is made up of 14 amino acids. Trimming left V 3 bases short and J 5 bases short, with 15 bases between. This CDR3 is CASSSRGVFHEQYF. CDR3 bases: TGCGCCAGCAGCTCCAGGGGGGTCTTCCACGAGCAGTACTTC.

The V call is TRBV6-2 or TRBV6-3, the J call TRBJ2-7; D unresolved. Trimming stripped 5 bases from V and 2 bases from J, with 16 bases between. The germline CDR1 and CDR2 sequences are MNHEY and SVGEGT. CDR3 length: 15 residues. The chain's CDR3 is CASSPRVPMAYEQYF. For the CDR3, the DNA is TGTGCCAGCAGTCCCCGGGTCCCGATGGCCTACGAGCAGTACTTC.

This rearrangement joins TRBV12-1 to TRBJ2-7; TRBD2 is the table's D call, not checked against the DNA. TRBV12-1 is tagged as a pseudogene. This CDR3 has 16 amino acids. CDR3 loop: CASSFVSGVVRGEQYF. The DNA of the CDR3 is TGTGCCAGCAGCTTTGTTTCCGGGGTAGTACGAGGTGAGCAGTACTTC.

This rearrangement joins TRBV27 to TRBJ1-5; TRBD1 aligns across 7 bases. The V gene end was trimmed by 2 bases and the J gene end by 3 bases; junction bases not matched to a gene: 4. This CDR3 has 15 residues. Germline assignment: CDR1 MNHEY and CDR2 SMNVEV (reference sequence). This chain's CDR3 is CASSLVQGINQPQHF. The CDR3 DNA is TGTGCCAGCAGTTTAGTACAGGGGATCAATCAGCCCCAGCATTTT.

The gene calls are TRBV29-1 and TRBJ2-7, with 10 nucleotides matching TRBD2. Trimming at V came to 6 bases and at J to 4 bases, leaving 3 bases not matched to a gene. Germline lookup yields CDR1 SQVTM and CDR2 ANQGSEA. The CDR3 length is 12 residues. The DNA of the CDR3 is TGCAGCGTCGCGACTAGCGGGTACGAGCAGTACTTC. Protein: CSVATSGYEQYF.

CDR3 bases: TGTGCCAGTAGTATAGATCCCGGGACAGAATACGAGCAGTACTTC. This codes for CASSIDPGTEYEQYF. The rearrangement joins TRBV19 to TRBJ2-7, with TRBD1 matching over 7 bases. V dropped 0 bases and J dropped 4; count of bases not matched to a gene: 6. The CDR3 length is 15 residues. CDR1 is LNHDA, CDR2 SQIVND, per germline (reference sequence).

The chain recombines TRBV2 with TRBJ1-1, with D possibly being TRBD1 (5 bases). In germline, CDR1 is SNHLY, CDR2 FYNNEI. Trimming removed 6 bases at V and 1 base at J, with 12 bases between. There are 14 residues in the CDR3. The CDR3 DNA sequence: TGTGCCAGCAGGGAAAACGGACAGAACACTGAAGCTTTCTTT. Amino acid sequence: CASRENGQNTEAFF. The variable domain in full, with the rest retrieved from reference TRBV2 and TRBJ1-1, is EPEVTQTPSHQVTQMGQEVILRCVPISNHLYFYWYRQILGQKVEFLVSFYNNEISEKSEIFDDQFSVERPDGSNFTLKIRSTKLEDSAMYFCASRENGQNTEAFFGQGTRLTVV.

The CDR3 sequence is CASSRDTGLYTEAFF. CDR3 nucleotides: TGTGCCAGTAGTAGGGATACAGGGCTTTACACTGAAGCTTTCTTT. The gene calls are TRBV19 and TRBJ1-1, with D possibly being TRBD1 (6 bases). V dropped 4 bases and J dropped 3 bases, with 15 bases sitting between them. The CDR3 is 15 amino acids. CDR1 is LNHDA, CDR2 SQIVND, per germline (reference sequence).

The J gene is TRBJ2-7, the V gene TRBV30; 11 bases agree with TRBD2. The CDR3 consists of 15 residues. The V gene end was trimmed by 4 bases and the J gene end by 4 bases; junction bases not matched to a gene: 9. Germline V gene lookup returns CDR1 GTSNPN and CDR2 SVGIG (reference sequence). The CDR3 nucleotides read TGTGCCTGGACCCTTACTAGCGGGGGAAATTACGAGCAGTACTTC. Its translation is CAWTLTSGGNYEQYF.